The present entry profiles one T cell receptor beta chain with its context. 60 Vbeta and 13 Jbeta primers were used in PCR. Only in-frame clones appear in the TCRdb table, and some are missing; sequencing was by immunoSEQ multiplex PCR. The specimen's table records over 200,000 clones. This record belongs to a study of cytomegalovirus exposure and HLA in healthy donors. The CDR3 spans 16 residues. V lost 5 bases, J lost 7 bases, and 12 bases stayed unmatched. Germline V lookup: CDR1 SGHTA, CDR2 FQGNSA. Source material: PBMCs. The V and J genes are TRBV7-2 and TRBJ1-2, with 11 bases fitting TRBD1. The receptor was isolated from a young woman in good health and CMV-seropositive. The DNA of the CDR3 is TGTGCCAGCAGCCTCGGGACAGGGGGTTTTTGGTTTGGCTACACCTTC. This sequence encodes CASSLGTGGFWFGYTF.